This TCR beta chain was recovered during a study of T cell repertoires in cytomegalovirus infection. TCRdb re-called the reads through MiXCR, storing one row per CDR3 protein. The sample has a few hundred thousand distinct CDR3 sequences, over 35% seen once. Comment on this clonotype: The antigen remains undetermined.

Per germline, CDR1 MNHEY and CDR2 SMNVEV (reference sequence). The CDR3 has 13 amino acids. Trimming removed 4 bases from V and 5 bases from J, with 8 bases in between. This sequence was found in a human donor in good health (CMV status not recorded). Some clones in this sample may be carry-over from other donors' samples. The sequences come from cultured PBMCs, collected from culture after CMV antigen stimulation. The chain links TRBV27 to TRBJ2-2; D tentatively fits TRBD1 or TRBD2 (5 bases each). CDR3 DNA: TGTGCCAGCAGTTGGGGGAAAACCGGGGAGCTGTTTTTT. Amino acids: CASSWGKTGELFF.